The entry that follows covers one T cell receptor (beta chain) sequence. Its antigen is not identified. The CDR3 covers 14 residues. The V gene's germline CDR1 is MNHEY and CDR2 SMNVEV (reference sequence). V gave up 7 bases and J gave up 4 bases, with 14 bases separating them. Survey sequencing of tumors mostly used approximately 5.2 ug DNA, two replicates. The repertoire was sequenced with immunoSEQ multiplex PCR; TCRdb's copy has only in-frame clones and lacks some. The sample shows fewer than 15,000 clones, around 58% of them seen only once. The data derive from a study of neoadjuvant anti-PD-1 for oral cavity cancer. Findings of the study overall: Expansion of preexisting intratumoral clones was suggested to aid response.

Patients were newly diagnosed with stage II-IVA oral cavity squamous cell carcinoma without prior systemic or radiation treatment. This TCR derives from a person aged 40-85 years with oral cavity squamous cell carcinoma. This material consisted of tumor tissue, taken before nivolumab (anti-PD-1) treatment. V and J are TRBV27 and TRBJ1-5; D is ambiguous. The chain's CDR3 is CASTASIRNQPQHF. CDR3 sequence (DNA): TGTGCCAGCACCGCATCTATCAGGAATCAGCCCCAGCATTTT.